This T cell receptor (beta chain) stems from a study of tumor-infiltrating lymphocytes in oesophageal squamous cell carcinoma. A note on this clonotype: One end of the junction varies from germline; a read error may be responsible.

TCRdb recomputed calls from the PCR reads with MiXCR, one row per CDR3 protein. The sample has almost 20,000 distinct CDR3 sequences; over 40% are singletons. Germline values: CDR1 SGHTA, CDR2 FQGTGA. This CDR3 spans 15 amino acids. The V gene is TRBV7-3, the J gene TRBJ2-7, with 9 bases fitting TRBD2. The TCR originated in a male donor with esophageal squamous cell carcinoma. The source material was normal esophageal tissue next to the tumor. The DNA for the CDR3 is TGTGCCAGCAGCCAGGGACTAGCTCACACCGGGGAGCTGTACTTC. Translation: CASSQGLAHTGELYF.